This TCR beta chain was retrieved from a study of blood T cell repertoires in COVID-19. The authors' processing: By means of reference gene primer amplification, nucleated cell counts were estimated. Here immunoSEQ multiplex PCR was the method, and the copy in TCRdb shows in-frame clones only, minus some. V, J and clone size are those of that table, while D and trimming were read from the DNA. The data show about 270,000 clones, roughly 86% seen once. V dropped 3 bases and J dropped 5; count of bases not matched to a gene: 7. Germline V gene data show CDR1 as SGHRS and CDR2 as YFSETQ. This CDR3 is built from 14 residues.

This clonotype was obtained from a man aged 35 to 55 with active or convalescent COVID-19. The sequenced sample consisted of peripheral blood. The gene calls are TRBV5-1 and TRBJ1-1; TRBD1 agrees at 7 bases. Written as DNA, the CDR3 is TGCGCCAGCAGCTCCTGGACAGGTCAAACTGAAGCTTTCTTT. It specifies CASSSWTGQTEAFF.